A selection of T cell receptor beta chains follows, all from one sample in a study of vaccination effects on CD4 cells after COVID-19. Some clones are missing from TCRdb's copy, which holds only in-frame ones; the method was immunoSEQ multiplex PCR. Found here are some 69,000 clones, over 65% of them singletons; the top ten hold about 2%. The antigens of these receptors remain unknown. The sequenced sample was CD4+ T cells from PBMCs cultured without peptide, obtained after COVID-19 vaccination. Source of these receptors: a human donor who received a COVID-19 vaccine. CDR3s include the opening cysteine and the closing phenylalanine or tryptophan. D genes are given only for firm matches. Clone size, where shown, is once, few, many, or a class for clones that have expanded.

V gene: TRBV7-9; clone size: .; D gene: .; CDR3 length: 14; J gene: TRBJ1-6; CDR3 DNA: TGTGCCAGCAGCTTAGGAACTGTGAATTCACCCCTCCACTTT; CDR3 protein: CASSLGTVNSPLHF
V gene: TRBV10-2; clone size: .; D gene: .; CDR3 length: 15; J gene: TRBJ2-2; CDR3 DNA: TGCGCCAGCAGTTATCCGGGACAACTACGGTCAGAGCTGTTTTTT; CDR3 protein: CASSYPGQLRSELFF
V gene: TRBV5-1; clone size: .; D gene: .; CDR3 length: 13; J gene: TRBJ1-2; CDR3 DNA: TGCGCCAGCAGCTGGCAGGTAGGGGACGGCTACACCTTC; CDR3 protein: CASSWQVGDGYTF
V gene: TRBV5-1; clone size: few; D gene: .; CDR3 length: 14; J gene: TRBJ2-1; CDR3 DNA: TGCGCCAGCAGCCCCGGGGGATCGGCGTATGAGCAGTTCTTC; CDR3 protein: CASSPGGSAYEQFF
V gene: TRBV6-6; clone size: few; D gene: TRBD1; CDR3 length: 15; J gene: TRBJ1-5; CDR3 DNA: TGTGCCAGCAGTAAACAGGGGGCGAGCAATCAGCCCCAGCATTTT; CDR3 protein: CASSKQGASNQPQHF
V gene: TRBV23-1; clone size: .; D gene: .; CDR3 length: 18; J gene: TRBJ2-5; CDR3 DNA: TGCGCCAGCAGTCGGAGCTTACAACAGCCCACTTCGGGGGAGACCCAGTACTTC; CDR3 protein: CASSRSLQQPTSGETQYF
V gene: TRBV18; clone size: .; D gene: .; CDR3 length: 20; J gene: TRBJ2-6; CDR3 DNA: TGTGCCAGCTCACCTTTAAGCAGACCGGGGGATAGCTCTGGGGCCAACGTCCTGACTTTC; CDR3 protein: CASSPLSRPGDSSGANVLTF
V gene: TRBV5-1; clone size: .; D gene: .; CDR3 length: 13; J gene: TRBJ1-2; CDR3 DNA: TGCGCCAGCAGCGATTTACCCGAGGATGGCTACACCTTC; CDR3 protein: CASSDLPEDGYTF
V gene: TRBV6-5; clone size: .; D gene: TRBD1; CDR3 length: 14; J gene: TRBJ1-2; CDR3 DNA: TGTGCCAGCAGTTACACGACAGGGAACTATGGCTACACCTTC; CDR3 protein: CASSYTTGNYGYTF
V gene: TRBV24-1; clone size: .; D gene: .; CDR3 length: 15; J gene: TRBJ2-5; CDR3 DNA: TGTGCCACCAGTGATTTGTCAGGGGCGGATTACGGCCAGTACTTC; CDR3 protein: CATSDLSGADYGQYF
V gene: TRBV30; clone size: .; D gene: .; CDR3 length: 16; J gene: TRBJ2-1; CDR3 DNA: TGTGCCTGGAATGGACATGACGTTTTGTCGGACAATGAGCAGTTCTTC; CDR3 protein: CAWNGHDVLSDNEQFF
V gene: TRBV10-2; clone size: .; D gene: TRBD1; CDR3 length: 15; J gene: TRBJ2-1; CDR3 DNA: TGCGCCAGCAGTGAACCGGGACAGGGGATCGATGAGCAGTTCTTC; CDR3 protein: CASSEPGQGIDEQFF
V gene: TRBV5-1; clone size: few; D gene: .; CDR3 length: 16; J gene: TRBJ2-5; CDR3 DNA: TGCGCCAGCAGCCCTGGCATTGGGGGGTCCCAAGAGACCCAGTACTTC; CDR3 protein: CASSPGIGGSQETQYF
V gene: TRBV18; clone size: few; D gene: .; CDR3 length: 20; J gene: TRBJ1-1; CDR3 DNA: TGTGCCAGCTCAACTCACGCACCCGGGACGGTCCTTGGGGTTAACACTGAAGCTTTCTTT; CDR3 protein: CASSTHAPGTVLGVNTEAFF
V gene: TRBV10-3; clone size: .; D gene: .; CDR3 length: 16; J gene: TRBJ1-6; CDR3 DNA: TGTGCCATCAGTGAAGTTGGGAGCTCCTATAATTCACCCCTCCACTTT; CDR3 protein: CAISEVGSSYNSPLHF
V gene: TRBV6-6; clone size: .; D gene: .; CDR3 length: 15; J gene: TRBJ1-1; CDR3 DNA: TGTGCCAGCAGTAACTCGGCGGGGGGGAACACTGAAGCTTTCTTT; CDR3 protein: CASSNSAGGNTEAFF
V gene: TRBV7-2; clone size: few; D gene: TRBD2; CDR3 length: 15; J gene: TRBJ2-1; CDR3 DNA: TGTGCCAGCAGCTTAATCGGGACTAGCCTCAATGAGCAGTTCTTC; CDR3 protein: CASSLIGTSLNEQFF
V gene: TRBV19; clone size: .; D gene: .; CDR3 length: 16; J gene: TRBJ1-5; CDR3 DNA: TGTGCCAGTAGTCCCCGGGGGGCCGTGAGCAATCAGCCCCAGCATTTT; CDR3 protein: CASSPRGAVSNQPQHF
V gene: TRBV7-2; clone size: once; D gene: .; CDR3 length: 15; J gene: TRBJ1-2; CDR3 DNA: TGTGCCAGCATTAAAAGGAGGGAGGCAAGCTATGGCTACACCTTC; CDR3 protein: CASIKRREASYGYTF
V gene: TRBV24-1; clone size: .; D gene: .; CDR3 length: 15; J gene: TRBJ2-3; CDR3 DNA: TGTGCCACCAGTGATTGGGGCAGCCCAACAGATACGCAGTATTTT; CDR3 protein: CATSDWGSPTDTQYF
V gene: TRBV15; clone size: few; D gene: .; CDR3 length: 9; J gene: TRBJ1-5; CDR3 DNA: TGTGCCACTCGTCAGCCCCAGCATTTT; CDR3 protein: CATRQPQHF
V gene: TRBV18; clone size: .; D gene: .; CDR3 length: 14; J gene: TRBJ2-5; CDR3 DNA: TGTGCCAGCTCAGTAGTGAGGGACCAAGAGACCCAGTACTTC; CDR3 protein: CASSVVRDQETQYF
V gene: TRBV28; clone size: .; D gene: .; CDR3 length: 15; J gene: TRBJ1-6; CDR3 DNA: TGTGCCAGCAGTTTATTAACAGGGATCGATTCACCCCTCCACTTT; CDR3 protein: CASSLLTGIDSPLHF
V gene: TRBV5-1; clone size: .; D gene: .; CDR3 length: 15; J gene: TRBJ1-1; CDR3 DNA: TGCGCCAGCAGTTACCACCCGGGTGATGGCACTGAAGCTTTCTTT; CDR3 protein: CASSYHPGDGTEAFF
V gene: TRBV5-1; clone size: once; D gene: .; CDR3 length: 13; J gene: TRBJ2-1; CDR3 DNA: TGCGCCAGCAGCTTCCCGGGGGACTCGGAGCAGTTCTTC; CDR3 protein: CASSFPGDSEQFF
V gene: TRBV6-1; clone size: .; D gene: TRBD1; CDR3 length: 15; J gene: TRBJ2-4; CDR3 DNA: TGTGCCAGCACACGACAGGGGGTAGCCAAAAACATTCAGTACTTC; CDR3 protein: CASTRQGVAKNIQYF
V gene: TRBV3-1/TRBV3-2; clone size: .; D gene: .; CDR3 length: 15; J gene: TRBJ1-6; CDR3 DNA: TGTGCCAGCAGCCAATACGAGGGGCATAGCTCACCCCTCCACTTT; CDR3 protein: CASSQYEGHSSPLHF
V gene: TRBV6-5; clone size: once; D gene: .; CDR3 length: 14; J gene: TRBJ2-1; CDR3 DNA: TGTGCCAGCAGCTTCAGGGGGGGGGACAATGAGCAGTTCTTC; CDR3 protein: CASSFRGGDNEQFF
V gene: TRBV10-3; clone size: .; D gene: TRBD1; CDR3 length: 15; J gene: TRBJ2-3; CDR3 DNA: TGTGCCATCAGTCTAGGACAGGCGGGCACAGATACGCAGTATTTT; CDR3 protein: CAISLGQAGTDTQYF
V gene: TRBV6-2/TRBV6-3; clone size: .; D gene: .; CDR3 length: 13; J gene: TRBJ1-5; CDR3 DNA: TGTGCCAGCAGTTGGGACAACAATCAGCCCCAGCATTTT; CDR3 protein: CASSWDNNQPQHF
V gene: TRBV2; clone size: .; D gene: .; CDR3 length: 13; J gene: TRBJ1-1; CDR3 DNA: TGTGCCAGCAGTGAAAGCAGATACACTGAAGCTTTCTTT; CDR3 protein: CASSESRYTEAFF
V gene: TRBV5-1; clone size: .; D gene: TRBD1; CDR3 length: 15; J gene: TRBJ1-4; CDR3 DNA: TGCGCCAGCAGCTTGGAGGGACAGAGCAATGAAAAACTGTTTTTT; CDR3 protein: CASSLEGQSNEKLFF
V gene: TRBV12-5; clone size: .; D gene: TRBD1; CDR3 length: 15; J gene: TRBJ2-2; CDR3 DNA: TGTGCTAGTGGCACCCGGACAGGGTCAGCCGGGGAGCTGTTTTTT; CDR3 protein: CASGTRTGSAGELFF
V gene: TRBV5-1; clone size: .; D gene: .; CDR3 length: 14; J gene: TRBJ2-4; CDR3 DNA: TGCGCCAGCAGCCCGGGACTAGCCAAAAACATTCAGTACTTC; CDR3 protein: CASSPGLAKNIQYF
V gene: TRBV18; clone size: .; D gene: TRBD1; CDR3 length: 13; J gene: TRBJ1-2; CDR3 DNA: TGTGCCAGCTCACCGGGAGGGGGCGAAGGCTACACCTTC; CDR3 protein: CASSPGGGEGYTF
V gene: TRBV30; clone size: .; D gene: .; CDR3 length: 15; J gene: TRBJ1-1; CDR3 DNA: TGTGCCTGGAGTGTAGTTGGCAGCTTGAACACTGAAGCTTTCTTT; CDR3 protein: CAWSVVGSLNTEAFF
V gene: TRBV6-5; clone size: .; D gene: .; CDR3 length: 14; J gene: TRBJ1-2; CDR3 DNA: TGTGCCAGCAGTTACGGGGCCCTCAACTATGGCTACACCTTC; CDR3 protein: CASSYGALNYGYTF
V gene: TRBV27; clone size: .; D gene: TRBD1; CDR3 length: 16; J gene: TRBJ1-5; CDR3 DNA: TGTGCCAGCAGTCCGCGGACAGGGGGTTTCAATCAGCCCCAGCATTTT; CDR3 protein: CASSPRTGGFNQPQHF
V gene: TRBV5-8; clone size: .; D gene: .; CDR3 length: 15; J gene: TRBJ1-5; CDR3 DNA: TGTGCCAGCAGCTTGGTCCGGCCCAGCAATCAGCCCCAGCATTTT; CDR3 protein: CASSLVRPSNQPQHF
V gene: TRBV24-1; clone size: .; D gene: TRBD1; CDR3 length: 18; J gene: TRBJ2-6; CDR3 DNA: TGTGCCACCAGTGAGTCGACAGGGACCCTCTCTGGGGCCAACGTCCTGACTTTC; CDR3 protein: CATSESTGTLSGANVLTF
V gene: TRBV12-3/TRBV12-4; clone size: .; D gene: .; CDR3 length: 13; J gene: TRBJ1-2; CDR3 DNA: TGTGCCAGCACCTCTCCGGGACGTCCTGGCTACACCTTC; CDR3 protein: CASTSPGRPGYTF
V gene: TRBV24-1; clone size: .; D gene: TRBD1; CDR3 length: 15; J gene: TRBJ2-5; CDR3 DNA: TGTGCCACCAGTGATGGGATCACAGGGGGGGAGACCCAGTACTTC; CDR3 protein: CATSDGITGGETQYF
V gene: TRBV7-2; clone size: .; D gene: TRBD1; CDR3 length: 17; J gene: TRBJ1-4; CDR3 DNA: TGTGCCAGCAGCTATGGACAGGGGGCGTTCACTAATGAAAAACTGTTTTTT; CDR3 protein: CASSYGQGAFTNEKLFF
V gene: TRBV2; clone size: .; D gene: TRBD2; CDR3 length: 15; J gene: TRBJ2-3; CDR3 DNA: TGTGCCAGCAGAATGCTAGCGGGGGGGTCAGATACGCAGTATTTT; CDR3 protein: CASRMLAGGSDTQYF
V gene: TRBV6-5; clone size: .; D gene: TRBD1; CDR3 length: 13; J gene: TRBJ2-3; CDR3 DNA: TGTGCCAGCAGGGGGACAGGGGAAGATACGCAGTATTTT; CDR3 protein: CASRGTGEDTQYF
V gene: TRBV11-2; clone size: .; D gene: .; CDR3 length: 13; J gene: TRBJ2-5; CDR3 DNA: TGTGCCAGCAGCTTAGAACGGCGGGAGACCCAGTACTTC; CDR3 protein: CASSLERRETQYF
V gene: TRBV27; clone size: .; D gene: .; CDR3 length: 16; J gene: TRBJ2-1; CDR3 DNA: TGTGCCAGCAGTGCCCGGACTACCAGCTCCTACAATGAGCAGTTCTTC; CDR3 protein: CASSARTTSSYNEQFF
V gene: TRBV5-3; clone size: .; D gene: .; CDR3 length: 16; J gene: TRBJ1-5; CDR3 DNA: TGTGCCAGAAGCTTTTCCTTTGACAGACCCAATCAGCCCCAGCATTTT; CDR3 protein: CARSFSFDRPNQPQHF
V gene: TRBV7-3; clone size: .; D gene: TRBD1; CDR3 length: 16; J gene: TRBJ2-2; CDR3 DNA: TGTGCCAGCAGCCCCATGGACAGGGTAGACACCGGGGAGCTGTTTTTT; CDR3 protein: CASSPMDRVDTGELFF
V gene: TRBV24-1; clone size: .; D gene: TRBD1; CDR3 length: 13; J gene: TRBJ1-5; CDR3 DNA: TGTGCCACAGCGGGACAGGGTGATCAGCCCCAGCATTTT; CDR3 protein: CATAGQGDQPQHF
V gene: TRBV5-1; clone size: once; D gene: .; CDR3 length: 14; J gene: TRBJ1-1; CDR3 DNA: TGCGCCAGCAGCTTGGGACTCCGGGGGACTGAAGCTTTCTTT; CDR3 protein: CASSLGLRGTEAFF
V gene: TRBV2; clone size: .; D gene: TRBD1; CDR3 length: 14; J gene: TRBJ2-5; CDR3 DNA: TGTGCCAGCAGGAAAGAACAGGGGCAAGAGACCCAGTACTTC; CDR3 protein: CASRKEQGQETQYF
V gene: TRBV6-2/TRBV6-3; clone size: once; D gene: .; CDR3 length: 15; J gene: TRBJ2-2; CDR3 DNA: TGTGCCAGCAGTTACGGCTCTCCGTCCGCCGGGGAGCTGTTTTTT; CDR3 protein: CASSYGSPSAGELFF
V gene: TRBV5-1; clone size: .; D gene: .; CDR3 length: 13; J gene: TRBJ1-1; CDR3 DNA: TGCGCCAGCAGCTCGGACAGTTTCACTGAAGCTTTCTTT; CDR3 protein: CASSSDSFTEAFF
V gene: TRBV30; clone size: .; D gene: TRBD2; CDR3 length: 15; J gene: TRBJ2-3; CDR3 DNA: TGTGCCCGTGGACTAGCGGGGGCTAGCACAGATACGCAGTATTTT; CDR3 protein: CARGLAGASTDTQYF
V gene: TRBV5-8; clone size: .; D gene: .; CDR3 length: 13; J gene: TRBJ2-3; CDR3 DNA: TGTGCCAGCAGCATCGGGACTTCAGATACGCAGTATTTT; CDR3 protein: CASSIGTSDTQYF
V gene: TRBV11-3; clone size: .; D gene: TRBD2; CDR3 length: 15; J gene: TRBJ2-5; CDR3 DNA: TGTGCCAGCAGCTTGACTAGCGGGGGACAAGAGACCCAGTACTTC; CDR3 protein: CASSLTSGGQETQYF